A selection of T cell receptor beta chains follows, all from one sample in a study of cytomegalovirus exposure and HLA in healthy donors. The repertoire was sequenced with immunoSEQ multiplex PCR; TCRdb's copy has only in-frame clones and lacks some. The sample has around 300,000 clones; roughly 87% are singletons. Sequenced material: PBMCs. These receptors originate from a woman between 25 and 40 years old in good health and CMV-seropositive. The CDR3 runs from the conserved cysteine through the conserved F or W. A D gene is named only where the DNA matches it firmly. Size is omitted from some rows. Given values are once, few, many or a class for expanded clones.

j_call: TRBJ1-1; v_call: TRBV7-9; d_call: .; clone_size: few; cdr3_aa: CASSLGSSTEAFF; cdr3_nt: TGTGCCAGCAGCTTAGGGTCGAGCACTGAAGCTTTCTTT
j_call: TRBJ1-2; v_call: TRBV2; d_call: .; clone_size: few; cdr3_aa: CASSGNNYGYTF; cdr3_nt: TGTGCCAGCAGTGGCAATAACTATGGCTACACCTTC
j_call: TRBJ1-2; v_call: TRBV5-4; d_call: .; clone_size: .; cdr3_aa: CASSGDRKVKPYYGYTF; cdr3_nt: TGTGCCAGCAGCGGAGACCGAAAGGTTAAACCTTACTATGGCTACACCTTC
j_call: TRBJ1-5; v_call: TRBV28; d_call: .; clone_size: .; cdr3_aa: CASSLFNQPQHF; cdr3_nt: TGTGCCAGCAGTTTGTTTAATCAGCCCCAGCATTTT
j_call: TRBJ1-2; v_call: TRBV2; d_call: TRBD1; clone_size: .; cdr3_aa: CASSSKRTGSGYGYTF; cdr3_nt: TGTGCCAGCAGTTCTAAACGGACAGGCAGTGGCTATGGCTACACCTTC
j_call: TRBJ2-5; v_call: TRBV5-1; d_call: .; clone_size: .; cdr3_aa: CASSLGQEGGQETQYF; cdr3_nt: TGCGCCAGCAGCTTGGGCCAGGAAGGTGGGCAAGAGACCCAGTACTTC
j_call: TRBJ2-1; v_call: TRBV13; d_call: TRBD2; clone_size: .; cdr3_aa: CASSPQAGGPRNEQFF; cdr3_nt: TGTGCCAGCAGCCCGCAAGCGGGAGGGCCGAGAAATGAGCAGTTCTTC
j_call: TRBJ1-1; v_call: TRBV6-1; d_call: .; clone_size: .; cdr3_aa: CASSEVGGRGLNTEAFF; cdr3_nt: TGTGCCAGCAGTGAAGTTGGGGGGAGAGGACTGAACACTGAAGCTTTCTTT
j_call: TRBJ2-7; v_call: TRBV6-1; d_call: TRBD2; clone_size: .; cdr3_aa: CASSEALGVAGTYEQYF; cdr3_nt: TGTGCCAGCAGTGAAGCCCTTGGGGTAGCGGGAACCTACGAGCAGTACTTC
j_call: TRBJ1-2; v_call: TRBV27; d_call: .; clone_size: few; cdr3_aa: CASSLGRGYGYTF; cdr3_nt: TGTGCCAGCAGTTTAGGTAGGGGCTATGGCTACACCTTC
j_call: TRBJ2-5; v_call: TRBV30; d_call: .; clone_size: .; cdr3_aa: CAWSVGGRQETQYF; cdr3_nt: TGTGCCTGGAGTGTAGGCGGGCGCCAAGAGACCCAGTACTTC
j_call: TRBJ2-7; v_call: TRBV28; d_call: .; clone_size: .; cdr3_aa: CASSFFKRAHYEQYF; cdr3_nt: TGTGCCAGCAGTTTTTTCAAGCGGGCCCACTACGAGCAGTACTTC
j_call: TRBJ2-7; v_call: TRBV27; d_call: TRBD2; clone_size: .; cdr3_aa: CASSPQDGGGNEQYF; cdr3_nt: TGTGCCAGCAGTCCCCAAGACGGGGGGGGGAACGAGCAGTACTTC
j_call: TRBJ2-3; v_call: TRBV7-6; d_call: .; clone_size: .; cdr3_aa: CASSSRDTPADTQYF; cdr3_nt: TGTGCCAGCAGTTCCCGGGACACCCCGGCAGATACGCAGTATTTT
j_call: TRBJ2-7; v_call: TRBV4-3; d_call: .; clone_size: .; cdr3_aa: CASSQGSLGSGYEQYF; cdr3_nt: TGCGCCAGCAGCCAAGGATCGCTGGGGAGTGGCTACGAGCAGTACTTC
j_call: TRBJ2-1; v_call: TRBV2; d_call: TRBD2; clone_size: .; cdr3_aa: CASSRGGNPYNEQFF; cdr3_nt: TGTGCCAGCAGTCGCGGGGGGAATCCTTACAATGAGCAGTTCTTC
j_call: TRBJ1-3; v_call: TRBV7-8; d_call: .; clone_size: .; cdr3_aa: CASSLGVGGEAGRFTIYF; cdr3_nt: TGTGCCAGCAGCTTAGGAGTGGGTGGCGAGGCGGGTCGATTCACCATATATTTT
j_call: TRBJ2-1; v_call: TRBV4-2; d_call: .; clone_size: .; cdr3_aa: CASSQSDGSGRNEQFF; cdr3_nt: TGTGCCAGCAGCCAATCAGATGGGAGTGGTAGGAATGAGCAGTTCTTC
j_call: TRBJ1-5; v_call: TRBV2; d_call: TRBD1; clone_size: few; cdr3_aa: CASRRTGGPNQPQHF; cdr3_nt: TGTGCCAGCAGAAGGACAGGGGGCCCTAATCAGCCCCAGCATTTT
j_call: TRBJ1-6; v_call: TRBV5-4; d_call: .; clone_size: few; cdr3_aa: CASSLYAGGSPLHF; cdr3_nt: TGTGCCAGCAGCTTGTATGCGGGAGGTTCACCCCTCCACTTT
j_call: TRBJ1-6; v_call: TRBV7-9; d_call: .; clone_size: .; cdr3_aa: CASSLTSSLSPLHF; cdr3_nt: TGTGCCAGCAGCTTAACCAGCTCGCTTTCACCCCTCCACTTT
j_call: TRBJ2-2; v_call: TRBV6-5; d_call: TRBD2; clone_size: once; cdr3_aa: CASSYFGGGAGELFF; cdr3_nt: TGTGCCAGCAGTTACTTTGGCGGGGGAGCCGGGGAGCTGTTTTTT
j_call: TRBJ1-6; v_call: TRBV30; d_call: .; clone_size: once; cdr3_aa: CAWSVRGALHF; cdr3_nt: TGTGCCTGGAGTGTTCGCGGCGCCCTCCACTTT
j_call: TRBJ2-3; v_call: TRBV2; d_call: .; clone_size: .; cdr3_aa: CASQGRPTDTQYF; cdr3_nt: TGTGCCAGCCAGGGGCGCCCCACAGATACGCAGTATTTT
j_call: TRBJ1-2; v_call: TRBV14; d_call: .; clone_size: .; cdr3_aa: CASSQDHRVYGYTF; cdr3_nt: TGTGCCAGCAGCCAAGATCACAGGGTATATGGCTACACCTTC
j_call: TRBJ2-7; v_call: TRBV7-3; d_call: .; clone_size: once; cdr3_aa: CASSLFPGFSYEQYF; cdr3_nt: TGTGCCAGCAGCTTATTCCCTGGATTCTCCTACGAGCAGTACTTC
j_call: TRBJ2-7; v_call: TRBV28; d_call: TRBD1; clone_size: .; cdr3_aa: CASSLSGTGEHEQYF; cdr3_nt: TGTGCCAGCAGTTTAAGCGGGACAGGGGAGCACGAGCAGTACTTC
j_call: TRBJ2-1; v_call: TRBV28; d_call: .; clone_size: .; cdr3_aa: CASSSRLGHNEQFF; cdr3_nt: TGTGCCAGCAGTAGTAGACTAGGCCACAATGAGCAGTTCTTC
j_call: TRBJ2-2; v_call: TRBV9; d_call: TRBD1; clone_size: .; cdr3_aa: CASSVRQGAAGELFF; cdr3_nt: TGTGCCAGCAGCGTAAGACAGGGGGCGGCCGGGGAGCTGTTTTTT
j_call: TRBJ2-3; v_call: TRBV5-6; d_call: .; clone_size: .; cdr3_aa: CASSVLGNTDTQYF; cdr3_nt: TGTGCCAGCAGCGTACTAGGTAACACAGATACGCAGTATTTT
j_call: TRBJ1-2; v_call: TRBV6-5; d_call: TRBD1; clone_size: once; cdr3_aa: CARGQGFGYGYTF; cdr3_nt: TGTGCCAGGGGACAGGGGTTCGGCTATGGCTACACCTTC
j_call: TRBJ2-5; v_call: TRBV11-2; d_call: TRBD1; clone_size: .; cdr3_aa: CASKGQGVQETQYF; cdr3_nt: TGTGCCAGCAAAGGACAGGGAGTCCAAGAGACCCAGTACTTC
j_call: TRBJ2-7; v_call: TRBV6-6; d_call: .; clone_size: once; cdr3_aa: CASSYSREYEQYF; cdr3_nt: TGTGCCAGCAGTTACAGCAGGGAGTACGAGCAGTACTTC
j_call: TRBJ2-7; v_call: TRBV5-4; d_call: TRBD2; clone_size: .; cdr3_aa: CASSGQLAGKPDEQYF; cdr3_nt: TGTGCCAGCAGCGGTCAACTAGCGGGAAAACCCGACGAGCAGTACTTC
j_call: TRBJ2-7; v_call: TRBV28; d_call: .; clone_size: .; cdr3_aa: CASRGDNYLSYEQYF; cdr3_nt: TGTGCCAGCAGGGGAGATAACTACCTCTCCTACGAGCAGTACTTC
j_call: TRBJ1-1; v_call: TRBV5-1; d_call: TRBD1; clone_size: .; cdr3_aa: CASSPDGTGNTEAFF; cdr3_nt: TGCGCCAGCAGCCCGGACGGGACAGGGAACACTGAAGCTTTCTTT
j_call: TRBJ2-2; v_call: TRBV25-1; d_call: TRBD1; clone_size: .; cdr3_aa: CASAGTGMNTGELFF; cdr3_nt: TGTGCCAGCGCCGGGACAGGGATGAACACCGGGGAGCTGTTTTTT
j_call: TRBJ1-2; v_call: TRBV15; d_call: TRBD1; clone_size: .; cdr3_aa: CATSRSGTGYGGYTF; cdr3_nt: TGTGCCACCAGCAGATCCGGGACAGGCTATGGTGGCTACACCTTC
j_call: TRBJ2-7; v_call: TRBV7-2; d_call: .; clone_size: .; cdr3_aa: CASSLGTSPSYEQYF; cdr3_nt: TGTGCCAGCAGCTTGGGGACTTCTCCTTCCTACGAGCAGTACTTC
j_call: TRBJ2-7; v_call: TRBV7-8; d_call: TRBD2; clone_size: few; cdr3_aa: CASSLRGAGVKRGSEQYF; cdr3_nt: TGTGCCAGCAGCTTGCGGGGAGCGGGAGTTAAGAGGGGCTCCGAGCAGTACTTC
j_call: TRBJ1-3; v_call: TRBV19; d_call: .; clone_size: once; cdr3_aa: CASTGNTIYF; cdr3_nt: TGTGCCAGCACTGGAAACACCATATATTTT
j_call: TRBJ2-7; v_call: TRBV10-3; d_call: .; clone_size: .; cdr3_aa: CAISGFTGKEEQYF; cdr3_nt: TGTGCCATCAGTGGGTTTACAGGGAAGGAAGAGCAGTACTTC
j_call: TRBJ1-5; v_call: TRBV6-6; d_call: .; clone_size: .; cdr3_aa: CASHSGTPFSPQHF; cdr3_nt: TGTGCCAGCCACTCAGGGACCCCATTTAGCCCCCAGCATTTT
j_call: TRBJ1-6; v_call: TRBV7-2; d_call: .; clone_size: .; cdr3_aa: CASSLRADSPLHF; cdr3_nt: TGTGCCAGCAGCTTACGGGCAGATTCACCCCTCCACTTT
j_call: TRBJ2-7; v_call: TRBV30; d_call: .; clone_size: .; cdr3_aa: CAWSLLWGASYEQYF; cdr3_nt: TGTGCCTGGAGTCTTCTTTGGGGGGCCTCCTACGAGCAGTACTTC
j_call: TRBJ2-7; v_call: TRBV20-1; d_call: .; clone_size: .; cdr3_aa: CSARGSYEQYF; cdr3_nt: TGCAGTGCCAGGGGTTCTTACGAGCAGTACTTC
j_call: TRBJ2-3; v_call: TRBV7-6; d_call: TRBD2; clone_size: .; cdr3_aa: CASSLGSGGGTDTQYF; cdr3_nt: TGTGCCAGCAGCCTGGGTAGCGGGGGTGGCACGGATACGCAGTATTTT
j_call: TRBJ2-3; v_call: TRBV5-1; d_call: .; clone_size: .; cdr3_aa: CASSIEPRGTSTDTQYF; cdr3_nt: TGCGCCAGCAGCATCGAACCTAGGGGGACTAGCACAGATACGCAGTATTTT